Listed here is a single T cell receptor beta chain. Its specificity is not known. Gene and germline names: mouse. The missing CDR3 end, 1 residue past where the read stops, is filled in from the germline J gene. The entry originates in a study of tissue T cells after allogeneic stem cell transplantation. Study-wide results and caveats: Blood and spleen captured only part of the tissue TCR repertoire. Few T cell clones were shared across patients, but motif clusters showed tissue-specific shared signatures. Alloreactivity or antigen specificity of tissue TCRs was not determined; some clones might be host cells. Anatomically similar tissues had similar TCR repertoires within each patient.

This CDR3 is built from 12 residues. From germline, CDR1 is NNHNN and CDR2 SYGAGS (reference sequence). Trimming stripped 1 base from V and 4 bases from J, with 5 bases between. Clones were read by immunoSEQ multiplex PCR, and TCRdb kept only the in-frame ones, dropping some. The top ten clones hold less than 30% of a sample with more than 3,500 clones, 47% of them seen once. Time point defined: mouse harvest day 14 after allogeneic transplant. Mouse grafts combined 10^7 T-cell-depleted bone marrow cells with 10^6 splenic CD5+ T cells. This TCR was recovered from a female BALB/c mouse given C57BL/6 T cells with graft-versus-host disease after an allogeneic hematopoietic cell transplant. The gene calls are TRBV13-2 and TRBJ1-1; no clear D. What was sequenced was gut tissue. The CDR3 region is CASGDTGTEVFF. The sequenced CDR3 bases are TGTGCCAGCGGTGATACGGGCACAGAAGTCTTC.